Below, 15 T cell receptor beta chains from the same sample are listed, as sequenced in a study of CD8 T cells in Susac syndrome. Random hexamers primed reverse transcription of about 0.5 to 1 ug RNA. From the immunoSEQ multiplex PCR reads, TCRdb called clonotypes with MiXCR, one entry per CDR3 protein. Altogether under 80,000 distinct CDR3 sequences are present, roughly 95% being singletons, with the ten largest covering about 0.4%. Sequencing was carried out using CD8+ T cells from PBMCs. The receptors shown here come from a human donor with multiple sclerosis.

The chain has TRBV5-1 and TRBJ2-1, with 8 bases lining up with TRBD1. CDR1 is SGHRS and CDR2 is YFSETQ in the germline V gene. J gave up 7 bases and V 7 bases, and 13 bases lay outside the gene matches. The CDR3 has 15 residues. The CDR3 here is CASVVRGQAGNEQFF. In DNA, the CDR3 is TGCGCCAGCGTTGTCCGGGGACAGGCTGGGAATGAGCAGTTCTTC.

The chain is built from TRBV13 and TRBJ2-7; the D is unclear. CDR1 is PRHDT, CDR2 FYEKMQ, per germline (reference sequence). The CDR3 covers 15 residues. The V and J ends lost 6 bases and 5 bases respectively, with 20 bases between them. DNA of the CDR3: TGTGCCAGCAGTTCCCAAAACGCCCCAATCGACGAGCAGTACTTC. Amino acids: CASSSQNAPIDEQYF.

The chain couples TRBV29-1 to TRBJ1-1; no clear D. The germline V gene has CDR1 SQVTM and CDR2 ANQGSEA. Deletions cut 6 bases from V and 5 bases from J, with 16 bases between. The CDR3 extends over 13 amino acids. CDR3 loop: CSVPPRGRTEAFF. As DNA, the CDR3 is TGCAGCGTACCTCCCCGGGGAAGGACTGAAGCTTTCTTT. Full variable domain (rest looked up from reference TRBV29-1 and TRBJ1-1): SAVISQKPSRDICQRGTSLTIQCQVDSQVTMMFWYRQQPGQSLTLIATANQGSEATYESGFVIDKFPISRPNLTFSTLTVSNMSPEDSSIYLCSVPPRGRTEAFFGQGTRLTVV.

The chain recombines TRBV12-3 or TRBV12-4 with TRBJ1-5; possibly TRBD1 for D (5 bases). Between the trimmed V and J ends, which lost 7 bases and 0 bases, there was a span of 13 bases. The length of the CDR3 is 15 residues. For the CDR3, the DNA is TGTGCCAGCACTCTACTGGGGGATAGCAATCAGCCCCAGCATTTT. Its protein product is CASTLLGDSNQPQHF.

The rearrangement uses TRBV19 and TRBJ1-5; no definite D call. This CDR3 is built from 14 residues. Germline values: CDR1 LNHDA, CDR2 SQIVND (reference sequence). V was pared by 7 bases and J by 1 base, with 11 bases between. The CDR3 nucleotides are TGTGCCAGTAAGGGAGACGAGAGCAATCAGCCCCAGCATTTT. It specifies CASKGDESNQPQHF. Full variable domain (remainder filled in from reference TRBV19 and TRBJ1-5): DGGITQSPKYLFRKEGQNVTLSCEQNLNHDAMYWYRQDPGQGLRLIYYSQIVNDFQKGDIAEGYSVSREKKESFPLTVTSAQKNPTAFYLCASKGDESNQPQHFGDGTRLSIL.

This chain links TRBV11-2 with TRBJ1-1; D gene ambiguous. Germline loops: CDR1 SGHAT, CDR2 FQNNGV. The CDR3 sequence is 13 residues long. The V end was cut by 5 bases, the J end by 8 bases, with 15 bases between. The CDR3 loop reads CASSPSTGFEAFF. CDR3 bases: TGTGCCAGCAGCCCGTCTACCGGGTTCGAAGCTTTCTTT.

The chain has TRBV6-2 or TRBV6-3 and TRBJ2-7; D remains unclear. CDR3 length: 14 amino acids. V lost 1 base, J lost 1 base, and 8 bases lay in between. Germline V gene data show CDR1 as MNHEY and CDR2 as SVGEGT. The DNA of the CDR3 is TGTGCCAGCAGTTACTACCCGGAATCCTACGAGCAGTACTTC. Translated, it gives CASSYYPESYEQYF.

The CDR3 nucleotides are TGTGCCAGCAGTGACGGGACTAGCGGTTACGAGCAGTACTTC. Translated: CASSDGTSGYEQYF. This chain uses TRBV27 with TRBJ2-7, with TRBD2 identical over 11 bases. Germline CDR1 reads MNHEY; CDR2 reads SMNVEV (reference sequence). The CDR3 sequence is 14 residues long. V trimming: 5 bases; J trimming: 4 bases; junction bases outside the gene matches: 4.

The rearrangement links TRBV18 to TRBJ1-1, with D uncertain. CDR1 is KGHSH, CDR2 LQKENI, per germline. With 4 bases removed from V and 4 bases from J, the gap between germline ends came to 10 bases. This CDR3 region has 13 residues. CDR3 sequence: CASSLRGVTEAFF. Here the CDR3 DNA reads TGTGCCAGCTCACTCCGCGGGGTCACTGAAGCTTTCTTT. Variable domain in full (rest from reference TRBV18 and TRBJ1-1): NAGVMQNPRHLVRRRGQEARLRCSPMKGHSHVYWYRQLPEEGLKFMVYLQKENIIDESGMPKERFSAEFPKEGPSILRIQQVVRGDSAAYFCASSLRGVTEAFFGQGTRLTVV.

The chain couples TRBV27 to TRBJ1-1; D is uncertain. V lost 2 bases and J 1 base, leaving 8 bases between the germline ends. Germline V gives CDR1 MNHEY, CDR2 SMNVEV (reference sequence). CDR3 length: 14 amino acids. As DNA, the CDR3 is TGTGCCAGCAGTTTACTCCCTCCGAACACTGAAGCTTTCTTT. This sequence encodes CASSLLPPNTEAFF.

This clonotype was detected only a few times. The chain has TRBV28 and TRBJ2-5; 9 nucleotides line up with TRBD2. Germline loops: CDR1 MDHEN, CDR2 SYDVKM. This CDR3 is built from 15 residues. Losses at the gene ends were 5 bases for V and 2 bases for J; bases not matched to a gene: 6. CDR3 in DNA: TGTGCCAGCAGTCAACTAGCGGGTAATCAAGAGACCCAGTACTTC. Translation: CASSQLAGNQETQYF.

The count of this clonotype is one. The V and J genes are TRBV27 and TRBJ2-1, with 10 bases that match TRBD2. The CDR3 consists of 15 residues. Per the germline V gene, CDR1 is MNHEY and CDR2 is SMNVEV (reference sequence). Trimming took 5 bases from V and 8 from J; bases not matched to a gene: 9. The CDR3, as DNA: TGTGCCAGCAGTCCCTCGAGCGGGAGGGCCCATGAGCAGTTCTTC. This codes for CASSPSSGRAHEQFF.

This CDR3 reads CASSLETQGIWHEQYF. The CDR3 nucleotides read TGTGCCAGCAGCTTAGAGACACAGGGGATATGGCACGAGCAGTACTTC. The chain links TRBV7-9 to TRBJ2-7, with TRBD1 matching over 7 bases. The junction had 11 bases not matched to a gene; V was cut back by 1 base and J by 5 bases. The CDR3 sequence is 16 residues long. Germline V gene sequence: CDR1 SEHNR, CDR2 FQNEAQ (reference sequence).

V is TRBV28 and J is TRBJ1-2; a weak D match, TRBD1 (6 bases). Looked up from germline, CDR1 is MDHEN and CDR2 is SYDVKM. Trimming left V 6 bases short and J 0 bases short, with 11 bases between. This CDR3 has 14 residues. This CDR3 is CASSRGGSNYGYTF. CDR3 nucleotide sequence: TGTGCCAGCAGCAGGGGCGGTTCTAACTATGGCTACACCTTC.

The chain combines TRBV20-1 with TRBJ2-3, with TRBD2 identical over 8 bases. With V trimmed by 0 bases and J by 0 bases, 8 bases remained unmatched. This CDR3 region has 17 residues. Germline V gene lookup returns CDR1 DFQATT and CDR2 SNEGSKA (reference sequence). CDR3 loop: CSARERNSGVSTDTQYF. The CDR3 bases are TGCAGTGCTAGAGAAAGGAATAGCGGGGTTAGCACAGATACGCAGTATTTT.